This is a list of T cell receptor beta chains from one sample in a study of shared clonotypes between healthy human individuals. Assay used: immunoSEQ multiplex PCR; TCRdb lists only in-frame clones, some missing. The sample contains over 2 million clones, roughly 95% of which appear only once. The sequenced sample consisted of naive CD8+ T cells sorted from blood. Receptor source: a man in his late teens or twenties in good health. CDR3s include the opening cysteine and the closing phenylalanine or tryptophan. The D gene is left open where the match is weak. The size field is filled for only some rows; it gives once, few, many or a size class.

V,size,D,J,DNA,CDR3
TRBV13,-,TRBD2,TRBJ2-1,TGTGCCAGCAGTAATGGGACTAGCGGGGATTATGAGCAGTTCTTC,CASSNGTSGDYEQFF
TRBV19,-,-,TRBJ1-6,TGTGCCAGTAGTATAAGGCCGAACCTCGGGGATTCACCCCTCCACTTT,CASSIRPNLGDSPLHF
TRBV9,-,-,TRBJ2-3,TGTGCCAGCAGCGTAGAGGGGGGAGGGCCGGATACGCAGTATTTT,CASSVEGGGPDTQYF
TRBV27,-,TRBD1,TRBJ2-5,TGTGCCAGCAGTCTTCTGGGACAGCTGGAGACCCAGTACTTC,CASSLLGQLETQYF
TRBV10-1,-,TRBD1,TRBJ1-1,TGCGCCCGACAGGGGGCGATCCTGGCCACCAAACTGAACACTGAAGCTTTCTTT,CARQGAILATKLNTEAFF
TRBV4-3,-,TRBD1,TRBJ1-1,TGCGCCAGCAGCCAAGATCCCAGGGGGACACTGAACACTGAAGCTTTCTTT,CASSQDPRGTLNTEAFF
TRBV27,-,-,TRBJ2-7,TGTGCCAGCAGTTTATCTCCGGTACTCTCCTACGAGCAGTACTTC,CASSLSPVLSYEQYF
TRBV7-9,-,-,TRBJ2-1,TGTGCCAGCAGCTTAACAAGCCCCCAATACAATGAGCAGTTCTTC,CASSLTSPQYNEQFF
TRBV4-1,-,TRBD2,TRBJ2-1,TGCGCCAGCAGCCAAGATCCGGGGGAGGGCCTCGATGAGCAGTTCTTC,CASSQDPGEGLDEQFF
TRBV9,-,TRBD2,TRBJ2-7,TGTGCCAGCAGCGGGGCGGGAGGGGGGAACTACGAGCAGTACTTC,CASSGAGGGNYEQYF
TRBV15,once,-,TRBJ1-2,TGTGCCACCAGCAGCTCCGATCTACCTTACTATGGCTACACCTTC,CATSSSDLPYYGYTF
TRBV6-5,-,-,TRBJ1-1,TGTGCCAGCAGTTACGACCAGGCGACGAACACTGAAGCTTTCTTT,CASSYDQATNTEAFF
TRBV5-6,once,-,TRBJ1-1,TGTGCCAGCAGCCGAGGGGGGTGGATGAACACTGAAGCTTTCTTT,CASSRGGWMNTEAFF
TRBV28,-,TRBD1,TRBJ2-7,TGTGCCAGCAGTTTACAGGGGGCCCGGGGCGAGCAGTACTTC,CASSLQGARGEQYF
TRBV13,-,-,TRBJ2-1,TGTGCCTCCAAGGGTCACTCCTACAATGAGCAGTTCTTC,CASKGHSYNEQFF
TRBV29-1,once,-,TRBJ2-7,TGCAGCGTTAAGGACAGCGGGACGGGTTTCTACGAGCAGTACTTC,CSVKDSGTGFYEQYF
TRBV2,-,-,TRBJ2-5,TGTGCCAGCAAGGACACTCCAGAGACCCAGTACTTC,CASKDTPETQYF
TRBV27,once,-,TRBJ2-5,TGTGCCAGCAGTGCCGCCCTAGAGGTAGAGACCCAGTACTTC,CASSAALEVETQYF
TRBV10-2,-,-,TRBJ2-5,TGCGCCAGCACAGAACTTCCGGAGACCCAGTACTTC,CASTELPETQYF
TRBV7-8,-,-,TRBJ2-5,TGTGCCAGCAGCTCCCACACAGAGACCCAGTACTTC,CASSSHTETQYF
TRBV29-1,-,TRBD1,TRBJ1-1,TGCAGCGTTGCCGGTACCGGGACAGGTATGAACACTGAAGCTTTCTTT,CSVAGTGTGMNTEAFF
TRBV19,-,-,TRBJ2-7,TGTGCCAGTAGCTCCAGAGTCTCCTACGAGCAGTACTTC,CASSSRVSYEQYF
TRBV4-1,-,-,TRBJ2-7,TGCGCCAGCAGCCAAGGACAAGGGGGAGGGTACGAGCAGTACTTC,CASSQGQGGGYEQYF
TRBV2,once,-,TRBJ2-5,TGTGCCAGCCCGGGACCGGGAGATGGGACCCAGTACTTC,CASPGPGDGTQYF
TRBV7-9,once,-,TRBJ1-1,TGTGCCAGCAGCCCCCTAGTAGAGGGAGCGGAAGCTTTCTTT,CASSPLVEGAEAFF
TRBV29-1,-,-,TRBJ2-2,TGCAGCGCTAAGGGGTTAAGTGGGAACACCGGGGAGCTGTTTTTT,CSAKGLSGNTGELFF
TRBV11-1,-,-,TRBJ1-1,TGTGCCAGCAGCTTAGCTCCCCAGGCGAACACTGAAGCTTTCTTT,CASSLAPQANTEAFF
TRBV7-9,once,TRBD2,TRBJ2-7,TGTGCCAGCAGCTTAGCGCCGACTAGCGGCACCTACGAGCAGTACTTC,CASSLAPTSGTYEQYF
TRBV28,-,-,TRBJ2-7,TGTGCCAGCAGTTTGATAGCCGAGGCGGAAACCTACGAGCAGTACTTC,CASSLIAEAETYEQYF
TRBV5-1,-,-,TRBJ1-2,TGCGCCAGCACAATTCAGGGCTACACCTTC,CASTIQGYTF
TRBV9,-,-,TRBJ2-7,TGTGCCAGCAGCGTTGGGTCAACTAGCTCCTACGAGCAGTACTTC,CASSVGSTSSYEQYF
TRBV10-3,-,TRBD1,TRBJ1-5,TGTGCCATCAGAGACAGGGTTGGCCAGCCCCAGCATTTT,CAIRDRVGQPQHF
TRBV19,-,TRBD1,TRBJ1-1,TGTGCCAGTAGACCCCGGGACAGGGGGCTGGACACTGAAGCTTTCTTT,CASRPRDRGLDTEAFF
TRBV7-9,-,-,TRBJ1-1,TGTGCCAGCAGCCCCGGGTGGGAAGACACTGAAGCTTTCTTT,CASSPGWEDTEAFF
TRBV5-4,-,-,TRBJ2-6,TGTGCCAGCAGCAGCGGGACAGATAGCTCTGGGGCCAACGTCCTGACTTTC,CASSSGTDSSGANVLTF
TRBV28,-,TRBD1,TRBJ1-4,TGTGCCAGCAGTTGGACAGGGAAAGACGAAAAACTGTTTTTT,CASSWTGKDEKLFF
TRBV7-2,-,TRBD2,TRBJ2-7,TGTGCCAGCAGCGTTCTAGCGGAGTCCGGGGGAGAGCAGTACTTC,CASSVLAESGGEQYF
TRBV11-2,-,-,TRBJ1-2,TGTGCCAGCAGCTTAGAGCCAGGGGATGGCTACACCTTC,CASSLEPGDGYTF
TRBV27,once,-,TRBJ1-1,TGTGCCAGCAGGTTGATCGTTGGGAACACTGAAGCTTTCTTT,CASRLIVGNTEAFF
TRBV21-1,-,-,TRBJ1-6,TGTGCCAGCAGCAAAGTTATGAGGCAGGAAAACACCTATAATTCACCCCTCCACTTT,CASSKVMRQENTYNSPLHF
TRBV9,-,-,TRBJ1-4,TGTGCCAGCAGCGAACGGACGGGAGCAACTAATGAAAAACTGTTTTTT,CASSERTGATNEKLFF
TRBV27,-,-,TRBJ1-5,TGTGCCAGCACCTCCGGTGGGAGCAATCAGCCCCAGCATTTT,CASTSGGSNQPQHF
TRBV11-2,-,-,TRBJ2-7,TGTGCCAGCAGCTTAGAGGGCTTCCTTTCCTACGAGCAGTACTTC,CASSLEGFLSYEQYF
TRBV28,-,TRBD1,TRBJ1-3,TGTGCCAGCAGTTTGACAGGGGGTAGCGGAAACACCATATATTTT,CASSLTGGSGNTIYF